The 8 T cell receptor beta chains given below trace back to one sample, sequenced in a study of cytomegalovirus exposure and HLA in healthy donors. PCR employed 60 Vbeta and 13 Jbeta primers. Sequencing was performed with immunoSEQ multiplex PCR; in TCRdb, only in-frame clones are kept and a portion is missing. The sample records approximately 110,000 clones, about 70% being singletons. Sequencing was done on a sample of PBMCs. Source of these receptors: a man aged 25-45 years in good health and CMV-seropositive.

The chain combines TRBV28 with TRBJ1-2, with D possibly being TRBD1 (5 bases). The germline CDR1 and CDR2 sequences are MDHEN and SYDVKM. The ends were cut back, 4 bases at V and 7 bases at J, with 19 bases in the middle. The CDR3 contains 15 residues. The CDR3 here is CASSSGRAFGGGYTF. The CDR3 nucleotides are TGTGCCAGCAGTTCGGGAAGGGCGTTCGGGGGTGGCTACACCTTC.

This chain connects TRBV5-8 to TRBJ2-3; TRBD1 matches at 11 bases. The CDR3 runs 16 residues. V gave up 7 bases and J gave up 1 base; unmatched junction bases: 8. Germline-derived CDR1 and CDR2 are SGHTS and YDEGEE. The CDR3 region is CASGQGAGLGTDTQYF. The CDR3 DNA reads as TGTGCCAGCGGACAGGGGGCCGGGCTGGGCACAGATACGCAGTATTTT. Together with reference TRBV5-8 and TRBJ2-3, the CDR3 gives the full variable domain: EAGVTQSPTHLIKTRGQQATLRCSPISGHTSVYWYQQALGLGLQFLLWYDEGEERNRGNFPPRFSGRQFPNYSSELNVNALELEDSALYLCASGQGAGLGTDTQYFGPGTRLTVL.

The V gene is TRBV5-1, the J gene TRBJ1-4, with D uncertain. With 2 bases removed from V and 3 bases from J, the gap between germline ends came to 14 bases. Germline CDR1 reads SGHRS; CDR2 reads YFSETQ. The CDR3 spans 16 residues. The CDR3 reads CASSFVSLRSNEKLFF. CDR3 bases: TGCGCCAGCAGCTTTGTCTCCCTCAGATCTAATGAAAAACTGTTTTTT.

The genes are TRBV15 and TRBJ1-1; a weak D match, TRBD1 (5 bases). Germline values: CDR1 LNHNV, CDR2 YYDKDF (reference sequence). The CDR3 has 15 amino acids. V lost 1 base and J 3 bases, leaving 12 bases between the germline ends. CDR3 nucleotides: TGTGCCACCAGCAGAGGGGGGGGTTCCCACACTGAAGCTTTCTTT. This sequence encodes CATSRGGGSHTEAFF.

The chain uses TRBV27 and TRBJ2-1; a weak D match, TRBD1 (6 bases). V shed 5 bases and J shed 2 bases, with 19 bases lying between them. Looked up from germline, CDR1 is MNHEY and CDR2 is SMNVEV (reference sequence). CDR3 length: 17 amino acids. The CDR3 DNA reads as TGTGCCAGCAGTCTTCTCGGTGTGGGGGCGACCTACAATGAGCAGTTCTTC. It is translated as CASSLLGVGATYNEQFF.

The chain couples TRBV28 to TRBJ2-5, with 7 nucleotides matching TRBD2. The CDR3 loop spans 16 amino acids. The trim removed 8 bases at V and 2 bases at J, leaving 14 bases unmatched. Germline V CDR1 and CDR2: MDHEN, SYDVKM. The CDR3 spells CASGSLGGAEQETQYF. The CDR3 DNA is TGTGCCAGCGGGAGCTTGGGAGGGGCAGAGCAAGAGACCCAGTACTTC.

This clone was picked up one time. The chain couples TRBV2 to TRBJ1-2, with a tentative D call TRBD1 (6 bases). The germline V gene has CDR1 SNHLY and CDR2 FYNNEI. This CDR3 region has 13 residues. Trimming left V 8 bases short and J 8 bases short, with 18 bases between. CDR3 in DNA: TGTGCCAGCGGGGGGGCGCCCCGCGGGGGCTACACCTTC. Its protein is CASGGAPRGGYTF.

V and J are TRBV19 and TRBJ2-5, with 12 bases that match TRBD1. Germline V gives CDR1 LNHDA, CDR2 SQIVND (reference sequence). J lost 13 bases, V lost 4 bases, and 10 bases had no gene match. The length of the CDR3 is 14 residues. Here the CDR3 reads CASSTPGQGAASYF. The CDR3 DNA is TGTGCCAGTAGTACCCCGGGACAGGGGGCCGCTTCGTACTTC.